A single sample gave rise to the 12 T cell receptor beta chains below, sequenced in a study of blood T cells in healthy people across ages. Using a J-beta primer mix together with a sample-barcoded 5' primer, a second PCR was run for roughly 6 to 12 cycles. TCRdb recomputed calls from the 5' RACE reads with MiXCR, one row per CDR3 protein. In the table there are 500,000 to 600,000 distinct CDR3 sequences, 25% to 30% of which are singletons. What was sequenced was blood. The source of these receptors is a woman between 65 and 79 years old in good health.

This clonotype came up a few times. The chain combines TRBV7-2 with TRBJ2-1; D not certain. The germline V gene encodes CDR1 SGHTA and CDR2 FQGNSA. The CDR3 is 15 amino acids. V lost 5 bases, J lost 3 bases, and 14 bases lay in between. The CDR3 bases are TGTGCCAGCAGCCCCAGATCATCATTCTACAATGAGCAGTTCTTC. It codes for CASSPRSSFYNEQFF.

This clonotype was seen a handful of times. The conserved phenylalanine or tryptophan normally closing the CDR3 is absent here, so this likely arose from a read error. CDR3 amino acids: CASSSQETQYL. The CDR3 DNA follows: TGTGCCAGCAGTTCCCAAGAGACCCAGTACCTC. The chain combines TRBV12-3 or TRBV12-4 with TRBJ2-5, with D unclear. The ends were cut back, 4 bases at V and 1 base at J, with 1 base in the middle. The CDR3 extends over 11 amino acids.

The table lists this clonotype with a few counts. The J gene is TRBJ1-2, the V gene TRBV6-6; 8 nucleotides match TRBD1. Germline V gene data show CDR1 as MNHNY and CDR2 as SVGAGI (reference sequence). With 10 bases clipped from V and 2 bases from J, the junction kept 3 bases outside the gene matches. This CDR3 contains 12 residues. CDR3 coding DNA: TGTGCCACCCCAGGGGGCAACTATGGCTACACCTTC. As protein: CATPGGNYGYTF.

This chain uses TRBV14 with TRBJ1-5; no reliable D call. The CDR3 covers 17 residues. The V gene lost 5 bases and the J gene lost 1 base, with 18 bases spanning the gap. Germline CDR1 and CDR2: SGHDN and FVKESK. CDR3 DNA: TGTGCCAGCAGCTACTCTCGCCAATCCCTGAGCAATCAGCCCCAGCATTTT. Amino acid sequence: CASSYSRQSLSNQPQHF.

The chain carries TRBV10-3 and TRBJ2-1; 10 bases line up with TRBD2. This CDR3 has 17 amino acids. The trim removed 1 base at V and 7 bases at J, leaving 10 bases unmatched. Germline-derived CDR1 and CDR2 are ENHRY and SYGVKD. CDR3 nucleotides: TGTGCCATCAGTGAGTTTAAGACCGGGACTAGCGTAAATGAGCAGTTCTTC. It translates to CAISEFKTGTSVNEQFF.

This clonotype was detected only a few times. The chain recombines TRBV6-2 or TRBV6-3 with TRBJ2-2, with 8 bases matching TRBD2. Per the germline V gene, CDR1 is MNHEY and CDR2 is SVGEGT. V was pared by 8 bases and J by 2 bases, with 7 bases of the junction left unmatched. The length of the CDR3 is 15 residues. The CDR3 DNA reads TGTGCCAGCTCGGATGGACTAGCCAACACCGGGGAGCTGTTTTTT. Its translation is CASSDGLANTGELFF.

A word on this clonotype: An end of the junction does not agree with germline; a read error may underlie this. The chain uses TRBV3-1 and TRBJ1-2; D is uncertain. Germline-derived CDR1 and CDR2 are LGHDT and YNNKEL (reference sequence). The length of the CDR3 is 11 residues. The CDR3, as DNA: TGTGCCAGCAGCACCGGGTATGACTACACCTTC. Its translation is CASSTGYDYTF.

In the case of this clonotype: One end of the junction does not line up with germline, which may come from a read error. This sequence joins TRBV4-1 and TRBJ2-7; TRBD1 matches 9 bases. The CDR3 runs to 16 residues. In germline, CDR1 is MGHRA, CDR2 YSYEKL. DNA for the CDR3: TGCGCCAGCAGCCTCTACCGGGACAGGGATGTCTACGGGCAGTACTTC. Protein product: CASSLYRDRDVYGQYF.

This clonotype was seen a few times. This chain uses TRBV29-1 with TRBJ1-1; tentatively, D is TRBD1 (5 bases). Germline CDR1 and CDR2: SQVTM and ANQGSEA. Trimming cost V 8 bases and J 0 bases, with 16 bases left between them. This CDR3 spans 14 amino acids. The CDR3 DNA reads TGCAGCATCCATAGGGACGGGATGAACACTGAAGCTTTCTTT. It translates to CSIHRDGMNTEAFF. Using reference TRBV29-1 and TRBJ1-1 for the parts outside the CDR3, the full variable domain is SAVISQKPSRDICQRGTSLTIQCQVDSQVTMMFWYRQQPGQSLTLIATANQGSEATYESGFVIDKFPISRPNLTFSTLTVSNMSPEDSSIYLCSIHRDGMNTEAFFGQGTRLTVV.

This clonotype was picked up a small number of times. The J gene is TRBJ1-1, the V gene TRBV29-1, with D perhaps matching TRBD1 (5 bases). CDR1 is SQVTM, CDR2 ANQGSEA, per germline. The CDR3 is made up of 15 amino acids. V shed 7 bases and J shed 0 bases, with 18 bases lying between them. CDR3 residues: CSANRGGPMNTEAFF. In nucleotides, the CDR3 is TGCAGCGCCAACCGGGGGGGACCTATGAACACTGAAGCTTTCTTT.

The chain employs TRBV29-1 and TRBJ2-3; 9 nucleotides agree with TRBD2. In germline, CDR1 is SQVTM, CDR2 ANQGSEA. Trimming took 4 bases from V and 0 from J; bases not matched to a gene: 5. The CDR3 is 15 amino acids. The CDR3 region has the DNA TGCAGCGTTGTCTACAGCGGGGGGAGCACAGATACGCAGTATTTT. It specifies CSVVYSGGSTDTQYF.

The chain employs TRBV6-1 and TRBJ1-5, with D hard to call. There are 13 residues in the CDR3. The germline gives CDR1 MNHNS, CDR2 SASEGT. Trimming pared 5 bases from V and 4 bases from J, leaving 9 bases between. CDR3 in amino acids: CASSPSVNQPQHF. Written as DNA, the CDR3 is TGTGCCAGCAGTCCCTCCGTGAATCAGCCCCAGCATTTT.